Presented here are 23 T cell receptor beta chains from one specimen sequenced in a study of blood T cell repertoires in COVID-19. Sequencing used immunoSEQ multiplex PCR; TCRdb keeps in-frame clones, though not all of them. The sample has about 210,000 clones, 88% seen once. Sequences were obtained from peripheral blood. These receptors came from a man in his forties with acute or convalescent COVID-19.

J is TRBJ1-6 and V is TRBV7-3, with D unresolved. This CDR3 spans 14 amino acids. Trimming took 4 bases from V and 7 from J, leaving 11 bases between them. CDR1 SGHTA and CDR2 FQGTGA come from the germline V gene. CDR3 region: CASSYSARNSPLHF. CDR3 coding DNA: TGTGCCAGCAGCTACTCGGCGCGGAATTCACCCCTCCACTTT.

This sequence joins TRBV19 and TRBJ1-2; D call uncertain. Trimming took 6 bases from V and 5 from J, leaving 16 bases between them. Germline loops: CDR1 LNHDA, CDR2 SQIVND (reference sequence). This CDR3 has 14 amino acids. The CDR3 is CASSLPGVGYGYTF. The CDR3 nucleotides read TGTGCCAGTAGCCTTCCCGGGGTTGGGTATGGCTACACCTTC.

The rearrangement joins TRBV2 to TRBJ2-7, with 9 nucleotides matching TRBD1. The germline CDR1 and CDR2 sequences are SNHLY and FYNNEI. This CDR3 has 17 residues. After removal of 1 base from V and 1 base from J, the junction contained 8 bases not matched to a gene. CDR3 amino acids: CASSEVVTGGPSYEQYF. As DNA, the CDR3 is TGTGCCAGCAGTGAAGTTGTGACAGGGGGACCTTCCTACGAGCAGTACTTC.

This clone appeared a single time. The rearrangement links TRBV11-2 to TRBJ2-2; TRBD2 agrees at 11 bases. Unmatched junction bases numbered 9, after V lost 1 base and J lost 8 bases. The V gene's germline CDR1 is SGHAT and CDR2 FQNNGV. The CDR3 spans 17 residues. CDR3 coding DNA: TGTGCCAGCAGCTTAGGGGGACTAGCGGTACGAAATGGGGAGCTGTTTTTT. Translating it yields CASSLGGLAVRNGELFF.

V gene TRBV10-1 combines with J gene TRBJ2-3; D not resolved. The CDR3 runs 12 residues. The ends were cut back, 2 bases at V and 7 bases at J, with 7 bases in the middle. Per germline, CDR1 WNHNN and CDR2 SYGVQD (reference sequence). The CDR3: CASSETTNTQYF. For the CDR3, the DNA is TGCGCCAGCAGTGAGACTACCAATACGCAGTATTTT.

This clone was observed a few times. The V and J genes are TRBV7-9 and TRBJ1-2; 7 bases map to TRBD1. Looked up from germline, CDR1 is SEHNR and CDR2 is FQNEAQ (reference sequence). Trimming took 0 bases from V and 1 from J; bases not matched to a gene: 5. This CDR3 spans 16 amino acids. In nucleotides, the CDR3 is TGTGCCAGCAGCTTAGCAGGCAGGGGGTATAACTATGGCTACACCTTC. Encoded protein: CASSLAGRGYNYGYTF.

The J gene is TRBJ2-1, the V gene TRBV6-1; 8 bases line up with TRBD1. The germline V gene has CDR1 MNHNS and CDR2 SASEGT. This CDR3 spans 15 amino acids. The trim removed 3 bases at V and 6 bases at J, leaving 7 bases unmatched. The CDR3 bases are TGTGCCAGCAGTGATGGACAGGGTGGCGGCAATGAGCAGTTCTTC. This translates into CASSDGQGGGNEQFF.

In DNA, the CDR3 is TGTGCCAGCTCACGAGCGACAGGTCGCAAAGGCGCAGCTAACTATGGCTACACCTTC. It translates to CASSRATGRKGAANYGYTF. The V and J genes are TRBV18 and TRBJ1-2; TRBD1 might be the D (6 bases). Trimming took off 4 bases at V and 0 bases at J, with 24 bases between the two ends. This CDR3 comprises 19 residues. Germline lookup yields CDR1 KGHSH and CDR2 LQKENI.

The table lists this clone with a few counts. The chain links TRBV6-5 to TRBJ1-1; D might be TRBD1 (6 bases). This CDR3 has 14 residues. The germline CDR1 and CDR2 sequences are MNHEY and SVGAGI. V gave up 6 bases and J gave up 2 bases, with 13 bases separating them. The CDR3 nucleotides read TGTGCCAGCAGGGGGCCGGGACAAAACACTGAAGCTTTCTTT. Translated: CASRGPGQNTEAFF.

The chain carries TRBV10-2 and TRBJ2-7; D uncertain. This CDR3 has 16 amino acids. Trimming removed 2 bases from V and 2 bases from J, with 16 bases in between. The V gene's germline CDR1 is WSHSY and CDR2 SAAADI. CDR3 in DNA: TGCGCCAGCAGTGAGCCCGCTTCGTTGGCCCCCTACGAGCAGTACTTC. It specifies CASSEPASLAPYEQYF.

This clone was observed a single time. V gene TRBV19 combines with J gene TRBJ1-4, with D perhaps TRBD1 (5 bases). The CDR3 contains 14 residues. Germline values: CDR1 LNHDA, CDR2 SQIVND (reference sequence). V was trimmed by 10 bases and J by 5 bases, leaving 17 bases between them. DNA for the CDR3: TGTGCCACCAAGTTGGGGGGAGGAAATGAAAAACTGTTTTTT. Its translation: CATKLGGGNEKLFF.

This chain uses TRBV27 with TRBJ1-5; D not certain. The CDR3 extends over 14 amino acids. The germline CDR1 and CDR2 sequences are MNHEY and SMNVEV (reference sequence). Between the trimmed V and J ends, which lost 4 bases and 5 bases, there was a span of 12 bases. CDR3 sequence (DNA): TGTGCCAGCAGTTCCATCACCTTAGATCAGCCCCAGCATTTT. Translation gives CASSSITLDQPQHF.

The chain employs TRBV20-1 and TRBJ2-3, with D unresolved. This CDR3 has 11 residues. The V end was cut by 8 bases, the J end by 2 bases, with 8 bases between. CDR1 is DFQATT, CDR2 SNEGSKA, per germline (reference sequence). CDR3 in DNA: TGCAGTACACATCTCACAGATACGCAGTATTTT. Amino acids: CSTHLTDTQYF.

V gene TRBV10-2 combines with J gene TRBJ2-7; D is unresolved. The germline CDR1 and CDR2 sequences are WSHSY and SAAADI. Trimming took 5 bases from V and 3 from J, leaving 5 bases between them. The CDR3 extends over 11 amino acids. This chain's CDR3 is CASSTSYEQYF. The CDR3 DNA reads TGCGCCAGCAGTACGAGCTACGAGCAGTACTTC.

CDR3 protein: CASSMDRGWTEAFF. In DNA, the CDR3 is TGTGCCAGTAGTATGGACAGGGGGTGGACTGAAGCTTTCTTT. V and J are TRBV19 and TRBJ1-1; TRBD1 matches at 10 bases. The J segment lost 5 bases and the V segment lost 3 bases, leaving 3 bases of the junction unmatched. Germline CDR1 and CDR2: LNHDA and SQIVND (reference sequence). The CDR3 runs to 14 residues.

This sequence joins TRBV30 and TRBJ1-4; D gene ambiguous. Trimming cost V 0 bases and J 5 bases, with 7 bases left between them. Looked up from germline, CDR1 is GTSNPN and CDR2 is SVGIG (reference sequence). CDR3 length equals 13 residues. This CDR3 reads CAWSVQRNEKLFF. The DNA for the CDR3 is TGTGCCTGGAGTGTTCAGCGGAATGAAAAACTGTTTTTT.

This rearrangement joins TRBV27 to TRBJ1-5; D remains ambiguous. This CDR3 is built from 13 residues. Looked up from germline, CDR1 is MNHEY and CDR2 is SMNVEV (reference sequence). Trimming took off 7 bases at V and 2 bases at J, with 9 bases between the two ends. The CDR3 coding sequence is TGTGCCAGCATGAGGAACCGCAATCAGCCCCAGCATTTT. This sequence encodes CASMRNRNQPQHF.

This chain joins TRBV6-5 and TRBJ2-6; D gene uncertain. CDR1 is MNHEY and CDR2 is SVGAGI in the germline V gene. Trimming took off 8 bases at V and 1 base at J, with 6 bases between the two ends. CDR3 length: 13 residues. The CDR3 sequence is CASSLSGANVLTF. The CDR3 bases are TGTGCCAGCTCCTTGTCTGGGGCCAACGTCCTGACTTTC.

The CDR3 DNA is TGTGCCAGCAGCCGAGGTCAACGCCCCATGAACACTGAAGCTTTCTTT. Translating gives CASSRGQRPMNTEAFF. V and J are TRBV3-1 (or the pseudogene TRBV3-2) and TRBJ1-1; D ambiguous. The CDR3 contains 16 residues. Germline V CDR1 and CDR2: LGHDT, YNNKEL (reference sequence). V was clipped by 4 bases and J by 0 bases, with 15 bases between them.

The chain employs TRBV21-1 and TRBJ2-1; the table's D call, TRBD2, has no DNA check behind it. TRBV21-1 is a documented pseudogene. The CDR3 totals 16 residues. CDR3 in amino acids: CASSKGSGGDSVEQFF. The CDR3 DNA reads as TGTGCCAGCAGCAAAGGGTCCGGGGGGGACTCGGTTGAGCAGTTCTTC.

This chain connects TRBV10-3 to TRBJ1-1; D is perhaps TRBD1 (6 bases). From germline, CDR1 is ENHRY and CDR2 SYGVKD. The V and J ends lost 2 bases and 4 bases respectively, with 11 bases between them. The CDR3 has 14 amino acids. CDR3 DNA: TGTGCCATCAGTGAGAACAGGGCTGTCACTGAAGCTTTCTTT. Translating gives CAISENRAVTEAFF.

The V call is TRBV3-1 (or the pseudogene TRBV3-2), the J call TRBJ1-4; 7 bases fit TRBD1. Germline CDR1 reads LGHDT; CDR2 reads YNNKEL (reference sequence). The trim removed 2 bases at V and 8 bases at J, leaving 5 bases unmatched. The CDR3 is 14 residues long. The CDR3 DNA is TGTGCCAGCAGCCAACGACAGGGCGGAGAAAAACTGTTTTTT. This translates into CASSQRQGGEKLFF.

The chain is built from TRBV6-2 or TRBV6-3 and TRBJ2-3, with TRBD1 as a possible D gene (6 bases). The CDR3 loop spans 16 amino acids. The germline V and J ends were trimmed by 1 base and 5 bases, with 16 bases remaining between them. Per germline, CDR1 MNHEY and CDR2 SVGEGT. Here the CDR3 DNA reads TGTGCCAGCAGTTACTGGGGGCCCCTTACGGGAGATACGCAGTATTTT. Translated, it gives CASSYWGPLTGDTQYF.